These T cell receptor beta chains were read from a single sample in a study of blood T cell repertoires in COVID-19. TCRdb keeps only in-frame clones here, not all; method: immunoSEQ multiplex PCR. This repertoire shows 130,000 to 150,000 clones, over 75% found once; its top ten account for roughly 5.3%. The specimen sequenced was peripheral blood. The origin of the receptors is a woman aged 45-59 years with acute or convalescent COVID-19. Each CDR3 is given with its conserved first and last residue. Fields, in order: J gene, D gene, clone size, V gene, CDR3 DNA, CDR3 protein. The D gene is left open where the match is weak. Clone size is stated in some rows and not others, as once, few, many or a class when expanded.

TRBJ1-5 | . | . | TRBV2 | TGTGCCAGCATGATCAGCAGGGCCAACAATCAGCCCCAGCATTTT | CASMISRANNQPQHF
TRBJ1-6 | . | . | TRBV7-2 | TGTGCCAGCAGCATAGGACAGTATTCGTCCCTCCACTTT | CASSIGQYSSLHF
TRBJ1-4 | TRBD1 | once | TRBV2 | TGTGCCAGCAGCCGGGACAGGGGAGAAAAACTGTTTTTT | CASSRDRGEKLFF
TRBJ1-5 | TRBD1 | . | TRBV4-2 | TGTGCCAGCAGCCAAGAACCTCAACAGGGGAGGCAGCCCCAGCATTTT | CASSQEPQQGRQPQHF
TRBJ1-2 | . | . | TRBV7-3 | TGTGCCAGCAGCGGATGGGAGGGGGTAAAGTATGGCTACACCTTC | CASSGWEGVKYGYTF
TRBJ2-7 | . | . | TRBV30 | TGTGCCTGGGTGGGGGCAGGCCACTACGAGCAGTACTTC | CAWVGAGHYEQYF
TRBJ1-2 | . | once | TRBV6-5 | TGTGCCAGCAGTTACTCTCCAGCTAACTATGGCTACACCTTC | CASSYSPANYGYTF
TRBJ2-3 | TRBD2 | . | TRBV2 | TGTGCCAGCAGGGGAGGGTACAGCGGGGGCACAGATACGCAGTATTTT | CASRGGYSGGTDTQYF
TRBJ2-1 | . | . | TRBV7-8 | TGTGCCAGCAGCTCCAGGCAGGGTAACAATGAGCAGTTCTTC | CASSSRQGNNEQFF
TRBJ2-5 | . | . | TRBV16 | TGTGCCAGCAGCCCCCGGGCTAGCGTCGAAGAGACCCAGTACTTC | CASSPRASVEETQYF
TRBJ2-3 | . | once | TRBV6-5 | TGTGCCAGCAGTTTCCTCGCAGATACGCAGTATTTT | CASSFLADTQYF
TRBJ2-7 | . | . | TRBV5-1 | TGCGCCAGCAGCTTGGAATACCGATCCAGCGAGCAGTACTTC | CASSLEYRSSEQYF
TRBJ1-2 | TRBD1 | . | TRBV3-1/TRBV3-2 | TGTGCCAGCAGCGACCCAGGGGGCTATGGCTACACCTTC | CASSDPGGYGYTF
TRBJ2-1 | TRBD2 | . | TRBV5-4 | TGTGCCAGCAGCTTGTTTAGCGGGGGGGCGGTGTACAATGAGCAGTTCTTC | CASSLFSGGAVYNEQFF
TRBJ1-1 | TRBD1 | . | TRBV28 | TGTGGCGCCACGGGACAGGGCATGAACACTGAAGCTTTCTTT | CGATGQGMNTEAFF
TRBJ1-2 | TRBD1 | . | TRBV6-2/TRBV6-3 | TGTGCCAGCAGCGACTCCCCGGGACAGAAATATGGCTACACCTTC | CASSDSPGQKYGYTF
TRBJ2-5 | . | . | TRBV3-1/TRBV3-2 | TGTGCCAGCAGCCAAGATGTGTACACCCAAGAGACCCAGTACTTC | CASSQDVYTQETQYF
TRBJ2-2 | . | few | TRBV6-5 | TGTGCCAGCAGTAGGCAGGGTGTGAGCACCGGGGAGCTGTTTTTT | CASSRQGVSTGELFF
TRBJ1-6 | . | . | TRBV3-1/TRBV3-2 | TGTGCCAGCAGCCCGCTCAATAGTTCACCCCTCCACTTT | CASSPLNSSPLHF
TRBJ2-1 | TRBD2 | . | TRBV6-1 | TGTGCCAGCAGTGAACTAGCGGGGGGGCCGAATGAGCAGTTCTTC | CASSELAGGPNEQFF
TRBJ1-5 | . | . | TRBV19 | TGTGCCAGTAGTACCCAGGGATCCCTTTATAGCAATCAGCCCCAGCATTTT | CASSTQGSLYSNQPQHF
TRBJ2-3 | TRBD2 | . | TRBV4-3 | TGCGCCAGCAGCCACTTCGGACTAGCGGGGGGGAGCACAGATACGCAGTATTTT | CASSHFGLAGGSTDTQYF
TRBJ2-7 | TRBD2 | few | TRBV7-9 | TGTGCCAGCAGCTTAGCGAGCGGGGGACCTGACTCCTACGAGCAGTACTTC | CASSLASGGPDSYEQYF
TRBJ1-1 | TRBD1 | . | TRBV28 | TGTGCCAGCAGTCCCCCGACAGGGCTTTCCCCTGAAGCTTTCTTT | CASSPPTGLSPEAFF
TRBJ2-7 | TRBD2 | few | TRBV9 | TGTGCCAGCAGCGTAGATCCCTCGGGGGGGAGCTCCTACGAGCAGTACTTC | CASSVDPSGGSSYEQYF
TRBJ2-5 | TRBD2 | . | TRBV11-3 | TGTGCCAGCAGCTTTGGCGGGGGGGCACTGGAGACCCAGTACTTC | CASSFGGGALETQYF
TRBJ1-1 | . | . | TRBV5-1 | TGCGCCAGCAGCCTCCAGGGATACACTGAAGCTTTCTTT | CASSLQGYTEAFF
TRBJ1-5 | TRBD1 | . | TRBV23-1 | TGCGCCAGCAGTCAACCGGGACAGGGGCCGGGGGTGGTATGGGGCAATCAGCCCCAGCATTTT | CASSQPGQGPGVVWGNQPQHF
TRBJ1-6 | . | few | TRBV9 | TGTGCCAGCAGCGGAGGAGGGCCACTAGATAATTCACCCCTCCACTTT | CASSGGGPLDNSPLHF
TRBJ1-1 | TRBD1 | . | TRBV5-1 | TGCGCCAGCAACGGACAGGGGTACATGAACACTGAAGCTTTCTTT | CASNGQGYMNTEAFF
TRBJ1-5 | TRBD1 | . | TRBV19 | TGTGCCAGTAGTATAATAGGGACAGGGGAGAATCAGCCCCAGCATTTT | CASSIIGTGENQPQHF
TRBJ2-3 | TRBD2 | . | TRBV4-3 | TGCGCCAGCAGCCAAGATTTACTAGCGACTAGCACAGATACGCAGTATTTT | CASSQDLLATSTDTQYF
TRBJ1-4 | TRBD1 | once | TRBV10-3 | TGTGCCGCCAGACAGGGGGGCACTAATGAAAAACTGTTTTTT | CAARQGGTNEKLFF
TRBJ2-7 | . | . | TRBV3-1/TRBV3-2 | TGTGCCAGCAGCCTATGGGGACACATGACCTCCTACGAGCAGTACTTC | CASSLWGHMTSYEQYF
TRBJ1-2 | . | . | TRBV30 | TGTGCCTGGAGTGTATACAGGGCCGACTATGGCTACACCTTC | CAWSVYRADYGYTF
TRBJ1-5 | . | once | TRBV28 | TGTGCCAGCGGATCAGGGCTGAATCAGCCCCAGCATTTT | CASGSGLNQPQHF
TRBJ2-3 | TRBD2 | once | TRBV4-2 | TGTGCCAGCAGCCCTCTGGGGGGGGTCACAGATACGCAGTATTTT | CASSPLGGVTDTQYF
TRBJ1-1 | . | . | TRBV15 | TGTGCCACCAGCAGAGCTCCGAGTTTGAACACTGAAGCTTTCTTT | CATSRAPSLNTEAFF
TRBJ1-5 | . | . | TRBV15 | TGTGCCACCAGCCCAGGGTCAGGTCCTTACAATCAGCCCCAGCATTTT | CATSPGSGPYNQPQHF
TRBJ1-4 | . | . | TRBV3-1/TRBV3-2 | TGTGCCAGCAGTCGACAGGCAACTAATGAAAAACTGTTTTTT | CASSRQATNEKLFF
TRBJ1-1 | . | . | TRBV6-5 | TGTGCCAGCAGTTACGAGGGCAACATGAACACTGAAGCTTTCTTT | CASSYEGNMNTEAFF
TRBJ1-2 | . | few | TRBV2 | TGTGCCAGCAGTGATAGGGGGGGCTACACCTTC | CASSDRGGYTF
TRBJ2-1 | TRBD1 | . | TRBV7-3 | TGTGCCAGCAGCTTAGATTCGGGGACAGTAGGGGATGAGCAGTTCTTC | CASSLDSGTVGDEQFF
TRBJ1-2 | TRBD1 | few | TRBV12-3/TRBV12-4 | TGTGCCAGCCTCCCCAGGGGGTACTATGGCTACACCTTC | CASLPRGYYGYTF
TRBJ1-2 | TRBD1 | once | TRBV5-1 | TGCGCCAGCAGCTTGGGGATGACAGGGGGCGAGGGCTACACCTTC | CASSLGMTGGEGYTF
TRBJ2-7 | . | . | TRBV30 | TGTGCCTGGAGGCGAACAGGATTTGAGTACGAGCAGTACTTC | CAWRRTGFEYEQYF
TRBJ2-3 | TRBD2 | . | TRBV28 | TGTGCCAGCAGTTCCCCCAGCGGGAGACCCACAGATACGCAGTATTTT | CASSSPSGRPTDTQYF
TRBJ1-1 | TRBD1 | . | TRBV14 | TGTGCCAGCAGCCCAACAGGGGGTTCTTACACTGAAGCTTTCTTT | CASSPTGGSYTEAFF